This T cell receptor beta chain was retrieved from a study of T cell repertoires in cytomegalovirus infection. Study as a whole: Indications of both CMV infection and matching HLA type were provided by public TCR beta signatures. Study outcomes and limitations: In two of eight donors, the top clonotype was HLA-C-restricted CMV-specific. The study identified carriers of CMV plus the relevant HLA from cumulative public TCR beta family frequency.

Remarks on this clonotype: Its antigen is not identified.

TCRdb passed the reads through MiXCR, listing each CDR3 protein once. Of 310,000 or so distinct CDR3 sequences detected, roughly 16% appear once; the ten largest clones hold more than 10%. CDR3 length equals 12 residues. The germline V and J ends were trimmed by 1 base and 7 bases, with 8 bases remaining between them. Germline CDR1 and CDR2: SGHDN and FVKESK. Sequencing input: PBMCs. This receptor was taken from a human donor in good health (CMV status not recorded). Some clones in this sample may be carry-over from other donors' samples. The J gene is TRBJ2-7, the V gene TRBV14; TRBD2 might be the D (6 bases). CDR3 protein: CASSQGGVEQYF. CDR3 DNA: TGTGCCAGCAGCCAAGGGGGGGTTGAGCAGTACTTC.